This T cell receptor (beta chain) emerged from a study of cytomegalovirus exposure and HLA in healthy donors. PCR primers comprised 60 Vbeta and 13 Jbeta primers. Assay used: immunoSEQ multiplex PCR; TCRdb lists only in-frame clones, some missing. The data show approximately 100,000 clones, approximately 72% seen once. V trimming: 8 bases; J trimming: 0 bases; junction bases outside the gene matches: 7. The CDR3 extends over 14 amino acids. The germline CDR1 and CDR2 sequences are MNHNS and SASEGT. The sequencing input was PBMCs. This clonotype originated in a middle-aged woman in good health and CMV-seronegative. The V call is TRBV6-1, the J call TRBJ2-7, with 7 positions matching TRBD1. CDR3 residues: CASSEGGSSYEQYF. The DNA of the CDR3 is TGTGCCAGCTCCGAAGGGGGCTCCTCCTACGAGCAGTACTTC.